The 21 T cell receptor beta chains below come from one sample, sequenced in a study of CD8 T cells in Susac syndrome. Random-hexamer reverse transcription was applied to about 0.45 to 1 ug RNA. TCRdb analysed the immunoSEQ multiplex PCR reads with MiXCR anew, one entry per CDR3 protein. The sample shows around 50,000 distinct CDR3 sequences, nearly 95% of them seen only once. The material sequenced was CD8+ T cells from PBMCs. These receptors were taken from a human donor in good health.

This clonotype appeared a single time. The gene calls are TRBV29-1 and TRBJ1-3; the D is unclear. Germline V lookup: CDR1 SQVTM, CDR2 ANQGSEA. This CDR3 comprises 12 residues. CDR3 amino acids: CIINSSGNTIYF. The CDR3 nucleotides are TGCATCATTAATTCCTCTGGAAACACCATATATTTT.

V is TRBV7-9 and J is TRBJ2-2, with 8 bases lining up with TRBD2. The CDR3 is 16 amino acids. The V gene end was trimmed by 4 bases and the J gene end by 7 bases; junction bases not matched to a gene: 11. The germline gives CDR1 SEHNR, CDR2 FQNEAQ (reference sequence). CDR3 amino acids: CASSSPEVAGSGELFF. As DNA, the CDR3 is TGTGCCAGCAGCTCGCCCGAGGTAGCGGGAAGCGGGGAGCTGTTTTTT.

The chain carries TRBV19 and TRBJ2-7; no reliable D call. This CDR3 spans 14 amino acids. Germline CDR1 LNHDA, CDR2 SQIVND (reference sequence). Between the trimmed V and J ends, which lost 4 bases and 3 bases, there was a span of 13 bases. Written as DNA, the CDR3 is TGTGCCAGTAGTACCCCAGCTTCGAGCTACGAGCAGTACTTC. Its translation: CASSTPASSYEQYF.

The chain uses TRBV20-1 and TRBJ1-1, with TRBD1 matching 7 bases. The CDR3 consists of 14 residues. J gave up 1 base and V 4 bases, and 6 bases lay outside the gene matches. Germline lookup yields CDR1 DFQATT and CDR2 SNEGSKA (reference sequence). The CDR3 region has the DNA TGCAGTGCTATAGGGGGCCCTCAGAACACTGAAGCTTTCTTT. Translated, it gives CSAIGGPQNTEAFF.

The CDR3 coding sequence is TGTGCCAGTAGTATCAGGGGAGAGGTGAACACTGAAGCTTTCTTT. Protein: CASSIRGEVNTEAFF. The rearrangement uses TRBV19 and TRBJ1-1; weak D call: TRBD1 (6 bases). Germline V gives CDR1 LNHDA, CDR2 SQIVND (reference sequence). V dropped 3 bases and J dropped 0 bases, with 11 bases sitting between them. The CDR3 contains 15 residues.

The rearrangement uses TRBV12-3 or TRBV12-4 and TRBJ2-1; 12 nucleotides agree with TRBD2. This CDR3 region has 14 residues. J was trimmed by 9 bases and V by 5 bases; bases with no gene match: 5. The chain's CDR3 is CASSGLAGTSEQFF. CDR3 DNA sequence: TGTGCCAGCAGTGGACTAGCGGGAACCTCTGAGCAGTTCTTC.

In this sample, this clonotype turned up once. This chain uses TRBV12-3 or TRBV12-4 with TRBJ1-2; TRBD1 might be the D (5 bases). The CDR3 sequence is 15 residues long. V lost 1 base and J lost 4, with 13 bases in between. CDR3 nucleotide sequence: TGTGCCAGCAGTTTAGGGGCGCAGGGACCCTATGGCTACACCTTC. The encoded protein is CASSLGAQGPYGYTF.

The chain links TRBV4-3 to TRBJ2-7, with 9 bases matching TRBD2. The length of the CDR3 is 15 residues. The V gene's germline CDR1 is LGHNA and CDR2 YSLEER. With V trimmed by 1 base and J by 1 base, 2 bases remained unmatched. CDR3 DNA: TGCGCCAGCAGCCAAGGGCTAGCGGGGTCCTACGAGCAGTACTTC. Translated, it gives CASSQGLAGSYEQYF.

The V call is TRBV5-6, the J call TRBJ1-1; TRBD1 agrees at 12 bases. Germline V gene sequence: CDR1 SGHDT, CDR2 YYEEEE. After removal of 3 bases from V and 4 bases from J, the junction contained 10 bases not matched to a gene. This CDR3 region has 17 residues. CDR3 DNA sequence: TGTGCCAGCAGCTCCGGGACAGGGGGCTTTTGGGGCACTGAAGCTTTCTTT. It encodes CASSSGTGGFWGTEAFF.

This chain joins TRBV13 and TRBJ2-5, with no clear D. CDR3 size: 13 residues. Trimming left V 6 bases short and J 5 bases short, with 13 bases between. Germline V lookup: CDR1 PRHDT, CDR2 FYEKMQ (reference sequence). The CDR3 sequence: CASSRHGRETQYF. The DNA for the CDR3 is TGTGCCAGCAGTCGACACGGAAGGGAGACCCAGTACTTC. The full variable domain, with the rest looked up from reference TRBV13 and TRBJ2-5, is AAGVIQSPRHLIKEKRETATLKCYPIPRHDTVYWYQQGPGQDPQFLISFYEKMQSDKGSIPDRFSAQQFSDYHSELNMSSLELGDSALYFCASSRHGRETQYFGPGTRLLVL.

V and J are TRBV7-9 and TRBJ2-7; 13 bases are shared with TRBD2. V lost 5 bases, J lost 7 bases, and 11 bases stayed unmatched. Germline V gene data show CDR1 as SEHNR and CDR2 as FQNEAQ (reference sequence). The CDR3 length is 16 residues. The CDR3 protein is CASSMQLAGGPREQYF. CDR3 nucleotides: TGTGCCAGCAGCATGCAACTAGCGGGAGGGCCGCGGGAGCAGTACTTC.

The DNA of the CDR3 is TGTGCCTGGGAGGGGAGCACAGGGAGCGAGCAGTACTTC. As protein: CAWEGSTGSEQYF. The V and J genes are TRBV30 and TRBJ2-7, with a tentative D call TRBD1 (6 bases). Germline CDR1 and CDR2: GTSNPN and SVGIG (reference sequence). This CDR3 has 13 residues. The germline V and J ends were trimmed by 5 bases and 6 bases, with 17 bases remaining between them.

The gene calls are TRBV24-1 and TRBJ2-7, with 8 bases lining up with TRBD1. The CDR3 runs to 14 residues. V was clipped by 4 bases and J by 7 bases; unmatched bases: 8. Germline loops: CDR1 KGHDR, CDR2 SFDVKD. The CDR3 sequence: CATSETGASGEQYF. CDR3 nucleotide sequence: TGTGCCACCAGTGAGACAGGGGCCTCGGGGGAGCAGTACTTC.

The gene calls are TRBV12-3 or TRBV12-4 and TRBJ2-7, with 11 nucleotides matching TRBD2. V gave up 5 bases and J gave up 4 bases; unmatched junction bases: 7. There are 15 residues in the CDR3. CDR3 protein: CASSILTSGSYEQYF. CDR3 sequence (DNA): TGTGCCAGCAGTATCTTAACTAGCGGGAGTTACGAGCAGTACTTC.

This chain links TRBV7-2 with TRBJ2-7; 7 nucleotides align to TRBD2. J was trimmed by 7 bases and V by 4 bases; bases with no gene match: 7. Germline V CDR1 and CDR2: SGHTA, FQGNSA. The length of the CDR3 is 13 residues. The CDR3 DNA follows: TGTGCCAGCAGCTGGGTGACTAGCTCAGAGCAGTACTTC. Its translation is CASSWVTSSEQYF.

V is TRBV5-6 and J is TRBJ2-7, with D maybe TRBD1 (5 bases). V lost 0 bases to trimming and J lost 2 bases, with 9 bases between them. The CDR3 contains 14 residues. Germline assignment: CDR1 SGHDT and CDR2 YYEEEE. CDR3 in amino acids: CASSLARVAYEQYF. The CDR3 DNA reads as TGTGCCAGCAGCTTGGCCAGGGTAGCCTACGAGCAGTACTTC.

This clonotype came up once. CDR3 loop: CASSLGLAGGPPDTQYF. CDR3 nucleotides: TGTGCCAGCAGCTTAGGATTAGCGGGAGGGCCCCCAGATACGCAGTATTTT. V usage is TRBV5-4 and J usage is TRBJ2-3, with TRBD2 matching over 11 bases. Germline V gene lookup returns CDR1 SGHNT and CDR2 YYREEE (reference sequence). V dropped 2 bases and J dropped 4; count of bases not matched to a gene: 9. The CDR3 consists of 17 residues.

This clonotype was observed a single time. The genes are TRBV25-1 and TRBJ1-1; D not resolved. Trimming took off 0 bases at V and 3 bases at J, with 17 bases between the two ends. The CDR3 is 17 amino acids. CDR1 is MGHDK, CDR2 SYGVNS, per germline. The CDR3, as DNA: TGTGCCAGCAGTGAATATACGGACCCGGGTCTCGACACTGAAGCTTTCTTT. This sequence encodes CASSEYTDPGLDTEAFF.

The chain carries TRBV29-1 and TRBJ2-7, with D possibly being TRBD1 (5 bases). Germline V gene sequence: CDR1 SQVTM, CDR2 ANQGSEA. The CDR3 is made up of 13 amino acids. Deletions cut 1 base from V and 3 bases from J, with 10 bases between. CDR3 DNA sequence: TGCAGCGTTGAAGGCAGGGATGGCTACGAGCAGTACTTC. Translated: CSVEGRDGYEQYF.

This chain joins TRBV29-1 and TRBJ2-7, with a possible D match to TRBD2 (6 bases). V dropped 4 bases and J dropped 4 bases, with 11 bases sitting between them. This CDR3 has 12 residues. Germline CDR1 and CDR2: SQVTM and ANQGSEA. The CDR3 nucleotides are TGCAGCGTTGGATGGAGGGGTTACGAGCAGTACTTC. Translated, it gives CSVGWRGYEQYF.

J is TRBJ2-3 and V is TRBV12-3 or TRBV12-4, with a tentative D call TRBD2 (5 bases). The length of the CDR3 is 14 residues. V was cut by 3 bases and J by 1 base, with 8 bases left in between. DNA for the CDR3: TGTGCCAGCAGTTTTGGGAGCGGCACAGATACGCAGTATTTT. Residues: CASSFGSGTDTQYF.